A selection of T cell receptor beta chains follows, all from one sample in a study of blood T cell repertoires in COVID-19. Profiled with immunoSEQ multiplex PCR; TCRdb holds only in-frame clones, not every one. The table lists over 150,000 clones, roughly 85% of them singletons. The sequencing sample was made of PBMCs or T cells enriched from blood (not recorded which). These receptors were collected from a woman in her 70s in a cohort exposed to, infected with or recovered from COVID-19 (not recorded which). Both conserved end residues are trimmed from each CDR3.

j_call v_call cdr3_aa
TRBJ1-2 TRBV9 ASSPRDGTGVSNYGYT
TRBJ2-7 TRBV2 ASRKTGSLGEQY
TRBJ1-3 TRBV11-3 ASSPRGSPGNTIY
TRBJ1-2 TRBV5-1 ASSLQTGSEFGYT
TRBJ2-5 TRBV28 ASSSASPQETQY
TRBJ1-5 TRBV7-8 ASSLAYSDQPQH
TRBJ1-6 TRBV7-6 ASSPGQGLNSAPLH
TRBJ1-5 TRBV2 ASSLTQGAQPQH
TRBJ2-1 TRBV28 ASLARGPSEQF
TRBJ2-7 TRBV7-2 ASSWREGHEQY
TRBJ1-5 TRBV4-1 ASSQVLDRDQPQH
TRBJ2-7 TRBV12-3/TRBV12-4 ASSRQGAGEQY
TRBJ2-2 TRBV7-2 ASRPGLARGELF
TRBJ1-2 TRBV5-1 ASRGQGAQLAGYT
TRBJ1-5 TRBV10-2 ASRTGGASNQPQH
TRBJ2-7 TRBV2 ATRGGAYEQY
TRBJ1-4 TRBV9 ASSADSLPNEKLF
TRBJ2-3 TRBV12-2 ASRQMPWRELKKDTQY
TRBJ2-7 TRBV6-5 ASDLAGGPEQY
TRBJ1-1 TRBV7-2 ASRRRERREAF
TRBJ2-6 TRBV28 AILTVQGRGANVLT
TRBJ2-3 TRBV9 ASSVGTGKYTDTQY
TRBJ1-1 TRBV20-1 SASTDRGTEAF
TRBJ1-2 TRBV2 ASREDLYGYT
TRBJ2-1 TRBV19 ASSIDPQGRNEQF
TRBJ1-1 TRBV19 ASSSDRATEAF
TRBJ2-3 TRBV9 ASSIVAQDTQY
TRBJ1-5 TRBV12-3/TRBV12-4 ASSFSGNQPQH
TRBJ2-1 TRBV12-5 ASGEGQGDNNEQF
TRBJ2-5 TRBV2 ASRGQGQETQY
TRBJ2-7 TRBV19 ASTRTSVSYEQY
TRBJ1-1 TRBV18 ASSPPSRDTEAF
TRBJ1-2 TRBV4-2 ASSQGQGRTNYGYT
TRBJ1-5 TRBV28 ASSLGGAEQPQH
TRBJ2-1 TRBV28 ASSLIASGTYNEQF
TRBJ2-7 TRBV7-2 ASSSLEAGDREQY
TRBJ2-5 TRBV5-1 ASSGFTSQETQY
TRBJ2-7 TRBV11-3 ASSIGVAYEQY
TRBJ1-3 TRBV11-2 ASSLVALPNTIY
TRBJ1-1 TRBV10-1 ASSHQGGTEAF
TRBJ2-7 TRBV28 ASRGQGEDEQY
TRBJ2-7 TRBV5-1 ASSVLAGRHSYEQY
TRBJ2-3 TRBV15 ATSTNTDTQY
TRBJ2-3 TRBV5-1 ASRLPTSIPTDTQY
TRBJ1-1 TRBV5-1 ASSLGGTGGTEAF
TRBJ2-5 TRBV19 ASSIDLYRRETQY
TRBJ2-7 TRBV5-4 ASSLAAGVPYEQY
TRBJ2-7 TRBV2 ATKARTGFSEQY
TRBJ2-7 TRBV4-1 ASSPSRTSLYEQY
TRBJ2-5 TRBV6-5 ASSFRLAGEGGTQY
TRBJ2-7 TRBV24-1 ATSDKRPGLASEQY
TRBJ2-5 TRBV12-3/TRBV12-4 ASSRETQY